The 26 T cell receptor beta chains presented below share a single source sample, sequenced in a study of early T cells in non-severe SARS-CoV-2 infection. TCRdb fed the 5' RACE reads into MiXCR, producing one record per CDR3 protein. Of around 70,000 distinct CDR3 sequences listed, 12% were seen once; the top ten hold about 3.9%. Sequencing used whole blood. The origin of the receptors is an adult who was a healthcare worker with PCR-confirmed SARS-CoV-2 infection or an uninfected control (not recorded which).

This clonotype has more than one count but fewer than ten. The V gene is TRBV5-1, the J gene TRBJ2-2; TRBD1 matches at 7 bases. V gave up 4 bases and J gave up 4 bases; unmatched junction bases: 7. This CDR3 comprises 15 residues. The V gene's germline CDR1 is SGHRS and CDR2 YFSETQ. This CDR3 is CASSQTTGRTGELFF. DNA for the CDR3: TGCGCCAGCAGCCAAACGACAGGGCGCACCGGGGAGCTGTTTTTT.

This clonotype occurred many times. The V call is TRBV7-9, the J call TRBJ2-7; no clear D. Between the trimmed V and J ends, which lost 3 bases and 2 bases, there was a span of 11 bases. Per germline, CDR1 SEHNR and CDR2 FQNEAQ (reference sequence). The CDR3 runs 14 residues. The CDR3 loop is CASSLPGSAYEQYF. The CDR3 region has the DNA TGTGCCAGCAGCTTGCCCGGGTCCGCCTACGAGCAGTACTTC.

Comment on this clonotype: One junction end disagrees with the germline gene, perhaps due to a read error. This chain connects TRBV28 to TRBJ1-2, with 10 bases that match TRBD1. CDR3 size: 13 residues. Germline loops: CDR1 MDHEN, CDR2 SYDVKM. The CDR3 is CASSLWTGGGYTF. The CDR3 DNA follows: TGTGCCAGCAGCTTATGGACAGGGGGTGGCTACACCTTC.

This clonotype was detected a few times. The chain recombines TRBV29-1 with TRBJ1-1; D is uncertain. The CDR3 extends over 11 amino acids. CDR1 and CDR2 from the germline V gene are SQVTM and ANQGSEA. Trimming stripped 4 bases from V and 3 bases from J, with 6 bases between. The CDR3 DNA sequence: TGCAGCGTTGTCCCGGACACTGAAGCTTTCTTT. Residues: CSVVPDTEAFF.

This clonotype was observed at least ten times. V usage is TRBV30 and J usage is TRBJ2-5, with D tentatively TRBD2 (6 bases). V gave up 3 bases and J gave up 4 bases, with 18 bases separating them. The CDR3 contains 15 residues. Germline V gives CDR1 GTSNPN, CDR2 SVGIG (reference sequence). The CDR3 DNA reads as TGTGCCTGGAGCCCCGGCGCCCTCGGGGGAGAGACCCAGTACTTC. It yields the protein CAWSPGALGGETQYF.

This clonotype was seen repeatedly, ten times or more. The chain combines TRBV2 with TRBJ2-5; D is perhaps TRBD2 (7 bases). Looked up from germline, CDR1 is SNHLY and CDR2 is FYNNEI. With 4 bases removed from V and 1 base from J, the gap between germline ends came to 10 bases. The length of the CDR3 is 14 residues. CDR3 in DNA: TGTGCCAGCAGTGTTGGGGGGGCCCAAGAGACCCAGTACTTC. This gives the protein CASSVGGAQETQYF.

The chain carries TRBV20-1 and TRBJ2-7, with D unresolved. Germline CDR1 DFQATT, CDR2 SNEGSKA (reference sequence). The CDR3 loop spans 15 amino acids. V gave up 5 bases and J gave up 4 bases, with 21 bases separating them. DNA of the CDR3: TGCAGTGCTTCAACCGCAGGTTCGGCTATTTACGAGCAGTACTTC. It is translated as CSASTAGSAIYEQYF.

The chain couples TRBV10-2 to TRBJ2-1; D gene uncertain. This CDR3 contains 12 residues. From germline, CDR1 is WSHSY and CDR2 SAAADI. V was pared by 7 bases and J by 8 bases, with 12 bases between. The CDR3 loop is CASNGPPDEQFF. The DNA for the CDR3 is TGCGCCAGCAACGGACCCCCGGATGAGCAGTTCTTC.

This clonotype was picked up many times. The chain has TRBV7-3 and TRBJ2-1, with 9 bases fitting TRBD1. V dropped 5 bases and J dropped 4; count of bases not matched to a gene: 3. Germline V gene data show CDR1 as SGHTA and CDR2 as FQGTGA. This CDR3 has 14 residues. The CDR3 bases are TGTGCCAGCAGCACGGGACAGGGTTACAATGAGCAGTTCTTC. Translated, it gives CASSTGQGYNEQFF.

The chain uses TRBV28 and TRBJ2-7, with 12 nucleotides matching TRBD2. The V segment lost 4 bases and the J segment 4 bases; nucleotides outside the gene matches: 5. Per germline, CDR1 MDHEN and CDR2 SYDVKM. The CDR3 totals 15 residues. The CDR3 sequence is CASSSRLAGVYEQYF. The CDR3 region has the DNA TGTGCCAGCAGTTCCCGACTAGCGGGAGTTTACGAGCAGTACTTC.

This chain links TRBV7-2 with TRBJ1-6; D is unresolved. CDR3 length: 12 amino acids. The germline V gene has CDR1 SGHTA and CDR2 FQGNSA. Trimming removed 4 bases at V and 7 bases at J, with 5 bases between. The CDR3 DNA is TGTGCCAGCAGCTCCGGGAATTCACCCCTCCACTTT. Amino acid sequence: CASSSGNSPLHF.

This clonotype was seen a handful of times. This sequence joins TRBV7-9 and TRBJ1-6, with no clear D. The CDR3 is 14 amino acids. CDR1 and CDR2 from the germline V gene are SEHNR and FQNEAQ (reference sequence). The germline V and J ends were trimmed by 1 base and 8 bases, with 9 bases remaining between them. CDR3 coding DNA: TGTGCCAGCAGCTTAGGCAGGAACGATTCACCCCTCCACTTT. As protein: CASSLGRNDSPLHF.

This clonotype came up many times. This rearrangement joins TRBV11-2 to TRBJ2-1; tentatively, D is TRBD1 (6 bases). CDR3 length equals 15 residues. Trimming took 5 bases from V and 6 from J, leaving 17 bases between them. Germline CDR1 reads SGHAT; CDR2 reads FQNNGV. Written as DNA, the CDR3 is TGTGCCAGCAGCCCCCTGACAGGCCTGGGCAATGAGCAGTTCTTC. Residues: CASSPLTGLGNEQFF.

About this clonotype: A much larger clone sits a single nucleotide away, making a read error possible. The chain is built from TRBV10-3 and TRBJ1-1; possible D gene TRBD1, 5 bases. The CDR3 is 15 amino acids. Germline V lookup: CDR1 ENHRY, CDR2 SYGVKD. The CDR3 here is CAICESSRADTEAFF. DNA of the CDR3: TGTGCCATCTGTGAGTCTTCCAGGGCCGACACTGAAGCTTTCTTT.

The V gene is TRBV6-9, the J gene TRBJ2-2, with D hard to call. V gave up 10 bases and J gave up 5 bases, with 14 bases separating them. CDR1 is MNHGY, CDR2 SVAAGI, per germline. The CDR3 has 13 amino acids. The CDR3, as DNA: TGTGCCAAAGGCGACGGATTGACCGGGGAGCTGTTTTTT. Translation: CAKGDGLTGELFF.

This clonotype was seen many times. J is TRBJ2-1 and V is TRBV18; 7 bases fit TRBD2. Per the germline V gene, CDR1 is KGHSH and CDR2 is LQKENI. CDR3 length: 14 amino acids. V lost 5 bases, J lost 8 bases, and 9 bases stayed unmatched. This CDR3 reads CASSAQREKDEQFF. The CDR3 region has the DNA TGTGCCAGCTCAGCCCAGCGGGAAAAGGATGAGCAGTTCTTC.

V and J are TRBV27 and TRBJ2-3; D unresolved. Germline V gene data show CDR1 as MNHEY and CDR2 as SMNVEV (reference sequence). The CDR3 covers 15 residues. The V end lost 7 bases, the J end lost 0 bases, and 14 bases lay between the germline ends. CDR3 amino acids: CASTTLAASTDTQYF. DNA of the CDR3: TGTGCCAGCACTACCCTGGCGGCTAGCACAGATACGCAGTATTTT.

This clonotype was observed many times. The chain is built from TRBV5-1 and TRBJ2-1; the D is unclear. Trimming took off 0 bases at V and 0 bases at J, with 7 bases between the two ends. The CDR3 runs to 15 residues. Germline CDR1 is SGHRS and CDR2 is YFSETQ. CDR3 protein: CASSLAGYSYNEQFF. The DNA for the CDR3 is TGCGCCAGCAGCTTGGCCGGATACTCCTACAATGAGCAGTTCTTC.

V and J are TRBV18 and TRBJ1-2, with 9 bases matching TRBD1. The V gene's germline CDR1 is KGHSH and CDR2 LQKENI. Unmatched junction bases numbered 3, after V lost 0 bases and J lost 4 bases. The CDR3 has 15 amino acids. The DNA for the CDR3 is TGTGCCAGCTCACCACCGGGACAGGGTCCCTATGGCTACACCTTC. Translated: CASSPPGQGPYGYTF.

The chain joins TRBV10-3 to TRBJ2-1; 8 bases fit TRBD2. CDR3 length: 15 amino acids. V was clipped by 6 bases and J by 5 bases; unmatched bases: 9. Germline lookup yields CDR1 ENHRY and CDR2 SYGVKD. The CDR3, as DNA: TGTGCCATCAGCCTTAGCGGGATTATGAACAATGAGCAGTTCTTC. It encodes CAISLSGIMNNEQFF.

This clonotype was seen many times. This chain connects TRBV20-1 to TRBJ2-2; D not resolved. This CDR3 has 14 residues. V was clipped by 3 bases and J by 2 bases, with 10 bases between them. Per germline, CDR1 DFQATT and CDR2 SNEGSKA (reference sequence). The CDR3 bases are TGCAGTGCTAGTGGAGACTTAAACACCGGGGAGCTGTTTTTT. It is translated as CSASGDLNTGELFF.

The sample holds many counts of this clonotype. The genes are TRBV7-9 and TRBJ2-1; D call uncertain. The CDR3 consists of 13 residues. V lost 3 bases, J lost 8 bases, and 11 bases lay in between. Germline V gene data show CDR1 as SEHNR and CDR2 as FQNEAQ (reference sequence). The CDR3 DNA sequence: TGTGCCAGCAGCTTTTTAGCTGTGCATGAGCAGTTCTTC. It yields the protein CASSFLAVHEQFF.

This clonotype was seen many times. As DNA, the CDR3 is TGTGCCAGCAGCCCGGGGGAGACAGGGAACAATCAGCCCCAGCATTTT. It translates to CASSPGETGNNQPQHF. This chain connects TRBV11-1 to TRBJ1-5; TRBD1 matches at 7 bases. V gave up 5 bases and J gave up 3 bases; unmatched junction bases: 10. This CDR3 contains 16 residues. CDR1 and CDR2 from the germline V gene are SGHAT and FQDESV (reference sequence).

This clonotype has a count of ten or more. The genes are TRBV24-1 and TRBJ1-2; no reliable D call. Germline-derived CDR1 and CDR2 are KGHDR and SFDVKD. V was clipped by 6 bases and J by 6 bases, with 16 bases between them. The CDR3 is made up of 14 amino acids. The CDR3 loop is CATSSSGEVDGYTF. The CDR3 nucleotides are TGTGCCACCAGTTCCTCCGGGGAGGTTGATGGCTACACCTTC.

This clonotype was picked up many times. In DNA, the CDR3 is TGTGCCAGCACCCCCGGGGCCTCGAACACCGGGGAGCTGTTTTTT. This translates into CASTPGASNTGELFF. The chain has TRBV2 and TRBJ2-2; D could derive from TRBD1 or TRBD2 (5 bases each). Germline V lookup: CDR1 SNHLY, CDR2 FYNNEI. This CDR3 contains 15 residues. The ends were cut back, 7 bases at V and 0 bases at J, with 12 bases in the middle. The variable domain in full, with the rest retrieved from reference TRBV2 and TRBJ2-2, is EPEVTQTPSHQVTQMGQEVILRCVPISNHLYFYWYRQILGQKVEFLVSFYNNEISEKSEIFDDQFSVERPDGSNFTLKIRSTKLEDSAMYFCASTPGASNTGELFFGEGSRLTVL.

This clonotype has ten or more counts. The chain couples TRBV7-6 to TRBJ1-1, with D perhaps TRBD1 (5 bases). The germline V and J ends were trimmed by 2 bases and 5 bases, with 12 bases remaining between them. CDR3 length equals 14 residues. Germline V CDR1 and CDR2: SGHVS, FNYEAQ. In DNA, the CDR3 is TGTGCCAGCAGCTTAATGGGGGTAGGGACTGAAGCTTTCTTT. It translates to CASSLMGVGTEAFF.